Following are 31 T cell receptor beta chains from one sample sequenced in a study of blood T cell repertoires in COVID-19. The repertoire was sequenced with immunoSEQ multiplex PCR; TCRdb's copy has only in-frame clones and lacks some. The table has around 260,000 clones, around 90% seen once; the top ten hold roughly 4.9%. Sequences were obtained from peripheral blood. All receptors come from a woman in her fifties or sixties with COVID-19, enrolled during active disease.

A note on this clone: A junction boundary mismatches the germline segment, possibly from a read error. The chain recombines TRBV7-8 with TRBJ2-7; perhaps TRBD1 as D (5 bases). Germline CDR1 is SGHVS and CDR2 is FQNEAQ. The CDR3 spans 13 residues. CDR3 sequence reads: CASRTTDSNEQYF. CDR3 nucleotides: TGTGCCAGCAGAACGACAGACTCCAACGAGCAGTACTTC.

This rearrangement joins TRBV3-1 (or the pseudogene TRBV3-2) to TRBJ2-7; no clear D gene. V was pared by 0 bases and J by 2 bases, with 11 bases between. The CDR3 sequence is 15 residues long. Germline CDR1 LGHDT, CDR2 YNNKEL (reference sequence). CDR3 DNA: TGTGCCAGCAGCCAAGAGGGCCAGGTGGCCTACGAGCAGTACTTC. Its translation: CASSQEGQVAYEQYF.

In this sample, this clone turned up a few times. This sequence joins TRBV19 and TRBJ2-3; TRBD1 matches 10 bases. The CDR3 is 18 amino acids. Germline values: CDR1 LNHDA, CDR2 SQIVND (reference sequence). Trimming took 7 bases from V and 1 from J; bases not matched to a gene: 14. The DNA for the CDR3 is TGTGCCAGTACCCTCGGACGAGGCGACAGGGGGCGCACAGATACGCAGTATTTT. This codes for CASTLGRGDRGRTDTQYF.

J is TRBJ1-5 and V is TRBV6-2 or TRBV6-3, with D maybe TRBD1 (6 bases). Trimming took 5 bases from V and 0 from J, leaving 11 bases between them. CDR1 and CDR2 from the germline V gene are MNHEY and SVGEGT. The CDR3 has 15 residues. CDR3 sequence reads: CASSRQELSNQPQHF. CDR3 nucleotides: TGTGCCAGCAGTCGACAGGAACTTAGCAATCAGCCCCAGCATTTT.

The chain couples TRBV19 to TRBJ1-1; 8 bases align to TRBD1. The CDR3 covers 14 residues. The junction had 2 bases not matched to a gene; V was cut back by 4 bases and J by 1 base. Germline V gene data show CDR1 as LNHDA and CDR2 as SQIVND (reference sequence). This chain's CDR3 is CASSTDRANTEAFF. The CDR3 DNA reads TGTGCCAGTAGTACGGACAGGGCGAACACTGAAGCTTTCTTT.

The gene calls are TRBV7-2 and TRBJ2-7; 9 bases agree with TRBD1. This CDR3 is 15 amino acids long. The germline CDR1 and CDR2 sequences are SGHTA and FQGNSA. J was trimmed by 4 bases and V by 3 bases; bases with no gene match: 7. Here the CDR3 reads CASSLGTGTVYEQYF. DNA for the CDR3: TGTGCCAGCAGCTTGGGGACAGGGACCGTTTACGAGCAGTACTTC.

This sequence joins TRBV7-3 and TRBJ2-3; the D is unclear. CDR1 and CDR2 (germline): SGHTA, FQGTGA. The V gene lost 8 bases and the J gene lost 1 base, with 13 bases spanning the gap. This CDR3 is 14 amino acids long. Here the CDR3 DNA reads TGTGCCAGCGGCATCTTGGCTGGCACAGATACGCAGTATTTT. Protein: CASGILAGTDTQYF.

V gene TRBV5-1 combines with J gene TRBJ1-5, with D perhaps matching TRBD1 (6 bases). V lost 5 bases to trimming and J lost 5 bases, with 11 bases between them. The CDR3 has 13 amino acids. Germline CDR1 SGHRS, CDR2 YFSETQ. As DNA, the CDR3 is TGCGCCAGCAGAAGGGACACTGATCAGCCCCAGCATTTT. This gives the protein CASRRDTDQPQHF.

The rearrangement joins TRBV27 to TRBJ2-7, with TRBD2 matching over 10 bases. This CDR3 has 12 amino acids. After removal of 11 bases from V and 11 bases from J, the junction contained 12 bases not matched to a gene. In germline, CDR1 is MNHEY, CDR2 SMNVEV (reference sequence). The CDR3 sequence: CAVRRTSGSEYF. CDR3 bases: TGTGCCGTCCGTCGGACTAGCGGTTCTGAGTACTTC.

This clone has a count of ten or more. This rearrangement joins TRBV5-1 to TRBJ2-7; 10 nucleotides match TRBD2. Trimming removed 4 bases from V and 7 bases from J; junction bases left unmatched: 11. This CDR3 spans 15 amino acids. The germline V gene encodes CDR1 SGHRS and CDR2 YFSETQ. In DNA, the CDR3 is TGCGCCAGCAGCGCGGTCCTAGCGGGAGTAAAAGAGCAGTACTTC. As protein: CASSAVLAGVKEQYF.

V usage is TRBV10-3 and J usage is TRBJ2-7; 9 bases align to TRBD2. The CDR3 runs to 13 residues. Per germline, CDR1 ENHRY and CDR2 SYGVKD. V trimming: 11 bases; J trimming: 6 bases; junction bases outside the gene matches: 11. The CDR3 sequence is CASLEREASEQYF. In DNA form, the CDR3 reads TGTGCCTCACTGGAGCGGGAGGCGTCCGAGCAGTACTTC.

V gene TRBV5-1 combines with J gene TRBJ1-3; 7 nucleotides align to TRBD1. The V segment lost 2 bases and the J segment 3 bases; nucleotides outside the gene matches: 8. Looked up from germline, CDR1 is SGHRS and CDR2 is YFSETQ. The CDR3 extends over 16 amino acids. The CDR3 loop reads CASSFGTVLDGNTIYF. CDR3 in DNA: TGCGCCAGCAGCTTCGGGACAGTCCTCGATGGAAACACCATATATTTT.

The CDR3 loop is CASSIGGTGRYQPQHF. CDR3 nucleotide sequence: TGTGCCAGTAGTATAGGCGGGACAGGGAGGTATCAGCCCCAGCATTTT. The chain joins TRBV19 to TRBJ1-5; 9 nucleotides line up with TRBD1. This CDR3 is built from 16 residues. The germline gives CDR1 LNHDA, CDR2 SQIVND (reference sequence). With 1 base clipped from V and 5 bases from J, the junction kept 6 bases outside the gene matches.

This rearrangement joins TRBV19 to TRBJ1-4, with 7 bases fitting TRBD1. The V gene's germline CDR1 is LNHDA and CDR2 SQIVND (reference sequence). The V segment lost 3 bases and the J segment 5 bases; nucleotides outside the gene matches: 6. The CDR3 is made up of 15 amino acids. For the CDR3, the DNA is TGTGCCAGTAGTATTACAGGGGACTCGAATGAAAAACTGTTTTTT. It encodes CASSITGDSNEKLFF.

This chain links TRBV12-3 or TRBV12-4 with TRBJ1-1; unclear D gene. This CDR3 region has 13 residues. V was shortened by 5 bases and J by 5 bases, with 12 bases between the two germline ends. CDR3 residues: CASSATTGTEAFF. CDR3 coding DNA: TGTGCCAGCAGTGCGACGACTGGGACTGAAGCTTTCTTT.

For the CDR3, the DNA is TGCAGCGTTTACAGGGGGGTAGGCACTGAAGCTTTCTTT. Residues: CSVYRGVGTEAFF. The chain employs TRBV29-1 and TRBJ1-1; 8 positions match TRBD1. Trimming at V came to 5 bases and at J to 4 bases, leaving 6 bases not matched to a gene. CDR3 length: 13 amino acids. Germline V gene sequence: CDR1 SQVTM, CDR2 ANQGSEA. Using reference TRBV29-1 and TRBJ1-1 for the parts outside the CDR3, the full variable domain is SAVISQKPSRDICQRGTSLTIQCQVDSQVTMMFWYRQQPGQSLTLIATANQGSEATYESGFVIDKFPISRPNLTFSTLTVSNMSPEDSSIYLCSVYRGVGTEAFFGQGTRLTVV.

The rearrangement joins TRBV28 to TRBJ2-7; D is unclear. The CDR3 length is 13 residues. CDR1 and CDR2 from the germline V gene are MDHEN and SYDVKM. Trimming shortened V by 3 bases and J by 5 bases, and 11 bases separated the two germline ends. CDR3 in amino acids: CASSFGSTNEQYF. In nucleotides, the CDR3 is TGTGCCAGCAGTTTCGGGTCAACCAACGAGCAGTACTTC.

The chain couples TRBV6-1 to TRBJ1-6, with unresolved D. CDR1 and CDR2 (germline): MNHNS, SASEGT. V lost 1 base and J lost 3, with 7 bases in between. The CDR3 is 15 residues long. CDR3 bases: TGTGCCAGCAGTGAAGGAGCGGGCTATAATTCACCCCTCCACTTT. Its translation: CASSEGAGYNSPLHF.

The chain uses TRBV7-2 and TRBJ2-5; 8 bases agree with TRBD1. There are 16 residues in the CDR3. Losses at the gene ends were 4 bases for V and 4 bases for J; bases not matched to a gene: 11. CDR1 SGHTA and CDR2 FQGNSA come from the germline V gene. This CDR3 is CASSSRQGLRRETQYF. As DNA, the CDR3 is TGTGCCAGCAGCTCCAGACAGGGGCTTAGAAGAGAGACCCAGTACTTC.

The chain joins TRBV19 to TRBJ2-5, with D possibly being TRBD1 (6 bases). CDR1 and CDR2 (germline): LNHDA, SQIVND (reference sequence). The CDR3 has 16 residues. The ends were cut back, 3 bases at V and 7 bases at J, with 21 bases in the middle. As DNA, the CDR3 is TGTGCCAGTAGTATTGGGGTGTCTTCAGGGGTCTCGACCCAGTACTTC. Protein sequence: CASSIGVSSGVSTQYF. Variable domain in full (rest from reference TRBV19 and TRBJ2-5): DGGITQSPKYLFRKEGQNVTLSCEQNLNHDAMYWYRQDPGQGLRLIYYSQIVNDFQKGDIAEGYSVSREKKESFPLTVTSAQKNPTAFYLCASSIGVSSGVSTQYFGPGTRLLVL.

This chain joins TRBV28 and TRBJ1-5, with TRBD1 as a possible D gene (5 bases). Germline CDR1 is MDHEN and CDR2 is SYDVKM. Trimming cost V 4 bases and J 4 bases, with 14 bases left between them. The CDR3 length is 15 residues. The CDR3 here is CASSSPGSGNQPQHF. CDR3 nucleotides: TGTGCCAGCAGTTCCCCAGGGTCAGGGAATCAGCCCCAGCATTTT. Full variable domain (rest looked up from reference TRBV28 and TRBJ1-5): DVKVTQSSRYLVKRTGEKVFLECVQDMDHENMFWYRQDPGLGLRLIYFSYDVKMKEKGDIPEGYSVSREKKERFSLILESASTNQTSMYLCASSSPGSGNQPQHFGDGTRLSIL.

The chain's CDR3 is CASSSLDRREQYF. The CDR3 nucleotides read TGTGCCAGCAGCTCCCTGGACAGGCGAGAGCAGTACTTC. The rearrangement uses TRBV7-2 and TRBJ2-7; 7 bases match TRBD1. Germline lookup yields CDR1 SGHTA and CDR2 FQGNSA. V was clipped by 4 bases and J by 7 bases; unmatched bases: 7. The CDR3 loop spans 13 amino acids.

The genes are TRBV29-1 and TRBJ2-3; 13 bases line up with TRBD2. From germline, CDR1 is SQVTM and CDR2 ANQGSEA. V trimming: 6 bases; J trimming: 2 bases; junction bases outside the gene matches: 8. The CDR3 sequence is 16 residues long. The CDR3 here is CSVRLAGGGVTDTQYF. As DNA, the CDR3 is TGCAGCGTAAGACTAGCGGGAGGTGGGGTCACAGATACGCAGTATTTT.

This clone was seen only once. The chain has TRBV6-5 and TRBJ2-7, with 10 bases fitting TRBD1. Germline CDR1 and CDR2: MNHEY and SVGAGI. This CDR3 spans 14 amino acids. The ends lost 6 bases at V and 0 bases at J; junction bases unmatched: 2. CDR3 coding DNA: TGTGCCAGCAGACGACAGGGGGCCTCCTACGAGCAGTACTTC. It codes for CASRRQGASYEQYF.

The sample holds one count of this clone. The rearrangement joins TRBV28 to TRBJ1-1, with 7 bases identical to TRBD1. The germline V gene has CDR1 MDHEN and CDR2 SYDVKM. CDR3 length: 14 residues. The V and J ends lost 7 bases and 0 bases, in that order; junction bases with no gene match: 5. The chain's CDR3 is CASTRDSLNTEAFF. In DNA form, the CDR3 reads TGTGCCAGCACTAGGGACAGCTTGAACACTGAAGCTTTCTTT.

J is TRBJ1-2 and V is TRBV6-5; 7 positions agree with TRBD1. The germline CDR1 and CDR2 sequences are MNHEY and SVGAGI. This CDR3 is built from 12 residues. With V trimmed by 5 bases and J by 7 bases, 4 bases remained unmatched. The CDR3 coding sequence is TGTGCCAGCAGTCGACAGGGTGGTGGCTACACCTTC. Translation: CASSRQGGGYTF.

The sample holds one count of this clone. The gene calls are TRBV28 and TRBJ1-4, with 9 bases fitting TRBD1. The CDR3 sequence is 16 residues long. The ends lost 7 bases at V and 8 bases at J; junction bases unmatched: 14. CDR1 and CDR2 from the germline V gene are MDHEN and SYDVKM. Written as DNA, the CDR3 is TGTGCCAGCAAGCACAGGGGGCCAGGGGGGTACGAAAAACTGTTTTTT. Its protein is CASKHRGPGGYEKLFF.

This clone showed up just a few times. This sequence joins TRBV24-1 and TRBJ1-2; D possibly corresponds to TRBD1 (5 bases). The CDR3 extends over 13 amino acids. V dropped 5 bases and J dropped 8 bases, with 14 bases sitting between them. Germline CDR1 reads KGHDR; CDR2 reads SFDVKD. The CDR3 is CATSGGGAGGYTF. The CDR3, as DNA: TGTGCCACCAGTGGTGGAGGGGCTGGAGGCTACACCTTC.

This rearrangement joins TRBV27 to TRBJ2-3; 13 bases map to TRBD2. The J segment lost 2 bases and the V segment lost 5 bases, leaving 16 bases of the junction unmatched. This CDR3 is 20 amino acids long. CDR1 and CDR2 from the germline V gene are MNHEY and SMNVEV (reference sequence). CDR3: CASSTSGLAGVWGTTDTQYF. The CDR3 nucleotides are TGTGCCAGCAGTACCTCAGGACTAGCGGGAGTGTGGGGGACCACAGATACGCAGTATTTT.

This clone was counted a few times. This sample also contains other DNA sequences that code for the same CDR3. The chain links TRBV6-2 or TRBV6-3 to TRBJ2-3; D unclear. The length of the CDR3 is 12 residues. V was clipped by 2 bases and J by 4 bases, with 4 bases between them. Germline CDR1 and CDR2: MNHEY and SVGEGT. The CDR3 DNA sequence: TGTGCCAGCAGTTACCCGTCAGATACGCAGTATTTT. Protein: CASSYPSDTQYF.

V usage is TRBV7-2 and J usage is TRBJ1-3, with D maybe TRBD1 (5 bases). The CDR3 is 15 amino acids. Germline-derived CDR1 and CDR2 are SGHTA and FQGNSA. Trimming shortened V by 1 base and J by 5 bases, and 12 bases separated the two germline ends. The CDR3: CASSLGLTVRNTIYF. DNA for the CDR3: TGTGCCAGCAGCTTAGGATTGACAGTCAGAAACACCATATATTTT.